Listed below are T cell receptor beta chains from one sample, sequenced in a study of cytomegalovirus exposure and HLA in healthy donors. Using immunoSEQ multiplex PCR, the repertoire was profiled, and TCRdb retains in-frame clones only, with some absent. The table includes 120,000 or so clones, around 84% detected once. The sequenced material came from PBMCs. These receptors originate from a woman aged 40 to 49 in good health and CMV-seronegative. The CDR3 runs from the conserved cysteine through the conserved F or W. The D gene is left open where the match is weak. Expanded clones are given a class, and other clones once, few, many or no size at all.

clone_size | j_call | d_call | v_call | cdr3_aa | cdr3_nt
- | TRBJ2-1 | TRBD2 | TRBV27 | CASSLYSGSSDEQFF | TGTGCCAGCAGTTTATACAGCGGGAGTTCGGATGAGCAGTTCTTC
- | TRBJ2-7 | - | TRBV7-2 | CASRPIGGSYEQYF | TGTGCCAGCAGACCCATCGGAGGATCCTACGAGCAGTACTTC
- | TRBJ1-5 | TRBD1 | TRBV6-1 | CASSDGQGNQPQHF | TGTGCCAGCAGTGACGGACAGGGGAATCAGCCCCAGCATTTT
- | TRBJ2-7 | TRBD2 | TRBV9 | CASSVAGTSVDEQYF | TGTGCCAGCAGCGTAGCTGGGACTAGTGTTGACGAGCAGTACTTC
- | TRBJ2-1 | TRBD2 | TRBV6-4 | CASSDPTSGDYNEQFF | TGTGCCAGCAGTGACCCGACTAGCGGAGACTACAATGAGCAGTTCTTC
- | TRBJ2-7 | TRBD1 | TRBV7-9 | CASRSGTGEGEQYF | TGTGCCAGCAGGTCTGGGACAGGGGAAGGCGAGCAGTACTTC
- | TRBJ2-3 | TRBD2 | TRBV19 | CASGTSGSTDTQYF | TGTGCCAGCGGGACTAGCGGGAGCACAGATACGCAGTATTTT
few | TRBJ2-7 | TRBD2 | TRBV5-1 | CASSLRASGPNEQYF | TGCGCCAGCAGCTTGAGGGCTAGCGGGCCCAACGAGCAGTACTTC
- | TRBJ1-5 | - | TRBV11-2 | CASSSERNQPQHF | TGTGCCAGCAGCTCCGAGCGGAATCAGCCCCAGCATTTT
- | TRBJ1-5 | - | TRBV29-1 | CSVGGGDQPQHF | TGCAGCGTTGGGGGAGGGGATCAGCCCCAGCATTTT
- | TRBJ1-2 | TRBD1 | TRBV28 | CASSWTGLNYGYTF | TGTGCCAGCAGCTGGACAGGCCTCAACTATGGCTACACCTTC
once | TRBJ2-1 | TRBD1 | TRBV25-1 | CASSESRPGTAYNEQFF | TGTGCCAGCAGTGAATCTCGGCCTGGGACAGCCTACAATGAGCAGTTCTTC
- | TRBJ1-1 | - | TRBV10-1 | CASSELANTEAFF | TGCGCCAGCAGTGAATTAGCGAACACTGAAGCTTTCTTT
- | TRBJ2-7 | - | TRBV27 | CASSLLADTARYEQYF | TGTGCCAGCAGTCTCCTGGCGGACACAGCTCGTTACGAGCAGTACTTC
- | TRBJ1-2 | - | TRBV7-9 | CASSGVNGYTF | TGTGCCAGCAGCGGAGTTAATGGCTACACCTTC
- | TRBJ2-7 | TRBD1 | TRBV11-2 | CASSQDRAYEQYF | TGTGCCAGCAGTCAGGACAGGGCCTACGAGCAGTACTTC
- | TRBJ2-7 | - | TRBV19 | CASSRTATLTYEQYF | TGTGCCAGTAGTAGGACAGCTACTTTGACCTACGAGCAGTACTTC
- | TRBJ1-5 | - | TRBV4-2 | CASSQEQGVGQPQHF | TGTGCCAGCAGCCAAGAGCAGGGTGTGGGTCAGCCCCAGCATTTT
- | TRBJ2-7 | - | TRBV29-1 | CSVRGGTSPYEQYF | TGCAGCGTTAGAGGCGGGACGTCCCCCTACGAGCAGTACTTC
- | TRBJ2-7 | - | TRBV28 | CASSSSSEDRPYEQYF | TGTGCCAGCAGTTCGAGTTCGGAAGACAGACCCTACGAGCAGTACTTC
few | TRBJ2-5 | TRBD1 | TRBV7-9 | CASSRRDRGFQETQYF | TGTGCCAGCAGCCGCCGGGACAGGGGTTTCCAAGAGACCCAGTACTTC
- | TRBJ1-2 | - | TRBV7-2 | CASSSAGTSYGYTF | TGTGCCAGCAGCTCAGCCGGGACAAGCTATGGCTACACCTTC
- | TRBJ2-7 | - | TRBV28 | CASSLSRAAGRNEQYF | TGTGCCAGCAGTTTATCTCGTGCAGCAGGGAGGAACGAGCAGTACTTC
- | TRBJ2-1 | - | TRBV5-1 | CASSLDRVPYYNEQFF | TGCGCCAGCAGCTTGGACAGGGTGCCCTACTACAATGAGCAGTTCTTC
- | TRBJ1-1 | TRBD1 | TRBV18 | CASSPLRDRDTEAFF | TGTGCCAGCTCACCCCTTAGGGACAGGGACACTGAAGCTTTCTTT
- | TRBJ1-4 | - | TRBV6-5 | CASRRFSGQSEKLFF | TGTGCCAGCAGACGCTTCTCAGGACAATCTGAAAAACTGTTTTTT
few | TRBJ2-7 | - | TRBV27 | CASSLTGGGSYEQYF | TGTGCCAGCAGTTTAACAGGCGGCGGCTCCTACGAGCAGTACTTC
once | TRBJ1-4 | - | TRBV4-2 | CASSQEDTEKLFF | TGTGCCAGCAGCCAAGAGGACACAGAAAAACTGTTTTTT
- | TRBJ1-1 | TRBD1 | TRBV18 | CASSAGQGAFTEAFF | TGTGCCAGCTCAGCAGGACAGGGGGCTTTCACTGAAGCTTTCTTT
- | TRBJ2-7 | - | TRBV4-3 | CASSQDERGYEQYF | TGCGCCAGCAGCCAAGATGAAAGAGGCTACGAGCAGTACTTC
few | TRBJ1-2 | - | TRBV19 | CASSIDHRTATNYLNYGYTF | TGTGCCAGTAGTATAGACCACCGGACAGCTACGAACTATCTTAACTATGGCTACACCTTC
- | TRBJ2-1 | TRBD2 | TRBV11-2 | CASSRGEYLAGGNEQFF | TGTGCCAGCAGCAGAGGGGAGTATCTAGCGGGGGGCAATGAGCAGTTCTTC
- | TRBJ2-3 | TRBD2 | TRBV4-3 | CASSQELAGTLGADTQYF | TGCGCCAGCAGCCAAGAACTAGCGGGAACTCTAGGTGCAGATACGCAGTATTTT
- | TRBJ2-4 | TRBD1 | TRBV19 | CASRLTGGQNSQYF | TGTGCCAGTAGATTGACAGGGGGCCAAAACAGTCAGTACTTC
- | TRBJ1-2 | TRBD1 | TRBV27 | CASSLRDRGYGYTF | TGTGCCAGCAGTTTACGGGACAGGGGATATGGCTACACCTTC
- | TRBJ2-1 | - | TRBV7-7 | CASRRDSYNEQFF | TGTGCTAGCAGACGCGACAGTTACAATGAGCAGTTCTTC
- | TRBJ2-1 | TRBD1 | TRBV4-1 | CASSRDRGSYNEQFF | TGCGCCAGCAGCCGAGACAGGGGAAGCTACAATGAGCAGTTCTTC
- | TRBJ1-4 | - | TRBV5-5 | CASSPGGSANEKLFF | TGTGCCAGCAGCCCGGGGGGGAGCGCTAATGAAAAACTGTTTTTT
- | TRBJ2-2 | - | TRBV2 | CASRWLGANTGELFF | TGTGCCAGCAGGTGGTTAGGAGCGAACACCGGGGAGCTGTTTTTT
- | TRBJ2-7 | - | TRBV7-6 | CASSLGADTYEQYF | TGTGCCAGCAGCTTAGGAGCGGATACCTACGAGCAGTACTTC
- | TRBJ2-5 | TRBD1 | TRBV10-3 | CATELGTGTGTQYF | TGTGCCACCGAACTTGGGACAGGGACCGGTACGCAGTACTTC
few | TRBJ1-1 | - | TRBV4-1 | CASSQRRQNTEAFF | TGCGCCAGCAGCCAACGAAGACAGAACACTGAAGCTTTCTTT
- | TRBJ2-7 | - | TRBV18 | CASSPQGGTYEQYF | TGTGCCAGCTCACCCCAGGGGGGAACCTACGAGCAGTACTTC
- | TRBJ2-5 | TRBD1 | TRBV5-1 | CASRPRDRGAGETQYF | TGCGCCAGCAGGCCCCGGGACAGGGGCGCAGGGGAGACCCAGTACTTC
once | TRBJ2-2 | - | TRBV9 | CASSVMPGANTGELFF | TGTGCCAGCAGCGTAATGCCAGGGGCGAACACCGGGGAGCTGTTTTTT